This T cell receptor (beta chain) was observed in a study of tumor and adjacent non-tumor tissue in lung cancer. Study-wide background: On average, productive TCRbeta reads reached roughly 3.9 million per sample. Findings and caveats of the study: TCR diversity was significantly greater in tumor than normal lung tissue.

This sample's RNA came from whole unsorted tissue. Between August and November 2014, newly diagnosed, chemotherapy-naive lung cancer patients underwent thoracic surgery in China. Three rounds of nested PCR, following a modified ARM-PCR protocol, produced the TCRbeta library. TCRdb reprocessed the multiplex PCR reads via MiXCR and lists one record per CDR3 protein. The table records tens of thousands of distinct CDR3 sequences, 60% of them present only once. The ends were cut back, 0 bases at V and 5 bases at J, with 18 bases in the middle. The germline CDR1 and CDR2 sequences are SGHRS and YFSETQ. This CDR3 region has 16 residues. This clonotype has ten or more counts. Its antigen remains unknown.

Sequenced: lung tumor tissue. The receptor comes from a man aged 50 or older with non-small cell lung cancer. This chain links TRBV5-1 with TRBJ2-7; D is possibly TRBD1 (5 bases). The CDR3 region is CASSLDQGPVPHEQYF. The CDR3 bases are TGCGCCAGCAGCTTGGATCAGGGTCCGGTCCCTCACGAGCAGTACTTC.